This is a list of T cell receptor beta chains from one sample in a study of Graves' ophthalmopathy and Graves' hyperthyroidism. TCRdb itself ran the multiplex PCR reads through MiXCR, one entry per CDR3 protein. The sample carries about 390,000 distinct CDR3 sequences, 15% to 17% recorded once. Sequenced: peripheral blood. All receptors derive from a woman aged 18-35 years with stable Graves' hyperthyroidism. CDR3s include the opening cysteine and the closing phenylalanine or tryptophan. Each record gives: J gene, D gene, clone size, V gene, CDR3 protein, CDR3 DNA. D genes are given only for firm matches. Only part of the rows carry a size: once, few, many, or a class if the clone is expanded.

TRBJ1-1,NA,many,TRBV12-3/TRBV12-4,CASSFRGVPEAFF,TGTGCCAGCAGTTTCCGAGGGGTACCGGAAGCTTTCTTT
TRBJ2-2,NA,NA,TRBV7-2,CASSSQGIGAGELFF,TGTGCCAGCAGCTCTCAGGGGATTGGGGCCGGGGAGCTGTTTTTT
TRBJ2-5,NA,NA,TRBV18,CASSPPGKTQYF,TGTGCCAGCTCACCACCAGGGAAGACCCAGTACTTC
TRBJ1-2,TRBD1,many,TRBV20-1,CSASGQGRASNGYTF,TGCAGTGCCTCGGGACAGGGGAGGGCTTCAAATGGCTACACCTTC
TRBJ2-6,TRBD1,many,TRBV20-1,CSANQGASGANVLTF,TGCAGTGCGAACCAGGGGGCATCTGGGGCCAACGTCCTGACTTTC
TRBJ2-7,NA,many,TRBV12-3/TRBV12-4,CASSLGQLYEQYF,TGTGCCAGCAGCCTCGGACAGCTCTACGAGCAGTACTTC
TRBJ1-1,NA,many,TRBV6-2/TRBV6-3,CASSAQGNTEAFF,TGTGCCAGCAGCGCACAGGGGAACACTGAAGCTTTCTTT
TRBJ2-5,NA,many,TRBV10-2,CASSEGAGKQETQYF,TGCGCCAGCAGTGAAGGTGCGGGGAAACAAGAGACCCAGTACTTC
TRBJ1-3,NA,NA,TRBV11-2,CASSPLGGRGNTIYF,TGTGCCAGCAGCCCCTTGGGGGGGCGCGGAAACACCATATATTTT
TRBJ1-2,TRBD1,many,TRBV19,CASSETGVNYGYTF,TGTGCCAGCTCAGAGACAGGGGTTAACTATGGCTACACCTTC
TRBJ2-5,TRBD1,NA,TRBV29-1,CSVVGRTGRETQYF,TGCAGCGTTGTTGGGAGGACAGGGCGAGAGACCCAGTACTTC
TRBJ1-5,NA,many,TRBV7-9,CASSSSTADQPQHF,TGTGCCAGCAGCTCCTCGACGGCCGATCAGCCCCAGCATTTT
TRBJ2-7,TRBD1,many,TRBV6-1,CASSKGQGTYEQYF,TGTGCCAGCAGTAAAGGACAGGGGACCTACGAGCAGTACTTC
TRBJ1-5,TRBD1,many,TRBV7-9,CASSLGDSMNQPQHF,TGTGCCAGCAGCTTAGGGGACAGTATGAATCAGCCCCAGCATTTT
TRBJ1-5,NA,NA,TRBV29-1,CSVPGDSNQPQHF,TGCAGCGTCCCTGGGGACAGCAATCAGCCCCAGCATTTT
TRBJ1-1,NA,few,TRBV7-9,CASSPLIAEAFF,TGTGCCAGCAGCCCGCTAATAGCTGAAGCTTTCTTT
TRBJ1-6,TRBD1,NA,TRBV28,CASSLWGTGNSPLHF,TGTGCCAGCAGTTTATGGGGGACAGGAAATTCACCCCTCCACTTT
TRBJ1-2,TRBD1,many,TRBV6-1,CASRILGQGYGYTF,TGTGCCAGCAGGATCCTGGGACAGGGGTATGGCTACACCTTC
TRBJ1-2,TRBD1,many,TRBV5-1,CASRRQGIDGYTF,TGCGCCAGCAGGAGACAGGGGATAGACGGCTACACCTTC
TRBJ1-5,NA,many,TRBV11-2,CASSLEVQSIDWPQHF,TGTGCCAGCAGCTTAGAAGTCCAATCAATCGATTGGCCCCAGCATTTT
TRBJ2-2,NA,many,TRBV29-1,CSVGTLNTGELFF,TGCAGCGTTGGGACCTTGAACACCGGGGAGCTGTTTTTT
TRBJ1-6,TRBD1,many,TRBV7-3,CASSAGQGDSPLHF,TGTGCCAGCAGCGCTGGACAGGGGGATTCACCCCTCCACTTT
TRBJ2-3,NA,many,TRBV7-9,CASTEDTQYF,TGTGCCAGCACGGAGGATACGCAGTATTTT
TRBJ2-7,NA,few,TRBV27,CASSPKKTGPRVFYEQYF,TGTGCCAGCAGTCCCAAGAAGACCGGGCCAAGGGTCTTCTACGAGCAGTACTTC
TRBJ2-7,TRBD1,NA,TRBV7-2,CASSTRTGSTYEQYF,TGTGCCAGCAGCACTAGGACAGGGTCGACTTACGAGCAGTACTTC
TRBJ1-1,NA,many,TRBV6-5,CASSYSGRGAEAFF,TGTGCCAGCAGTTACTCCGGCAGGGGTGCTGAAGCTTTCTTT
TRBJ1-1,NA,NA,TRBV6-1,CASRIQGLYTEAFF,TGTGCCAGCAGAATTCAGGGATTGTACACTGAAGCTTTCTTT
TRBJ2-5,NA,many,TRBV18,CASSFRSSQETQYF,TGTGCCAGCTCATTCCGGAGCTCCCAAGAGACCCAGTACTTC
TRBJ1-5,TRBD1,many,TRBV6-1,CASSKTGGQPQHF,TGTGCCAGCAGTAAGACAGGGGGGCAGCCCCAGCATTTT
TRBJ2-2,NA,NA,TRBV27,CASSPISLGAGTNTGELFF,TGTGCCAGCAGTCCCATATCTCTCGGAGCGGGTACGAACACCGGGGAGCTGTTTTTT
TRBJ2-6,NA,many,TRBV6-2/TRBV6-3,CASSSGFGSGANVLTF,TGTGCCAGCAGTTCAGGCTTCGGCTCTGGGGCCAACGTCCTGACTTTC
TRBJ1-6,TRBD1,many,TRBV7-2,CASSLVGQGVNSPLHF,TGTGCCAGCAGCTTAGTCGGACAGGGGGTGAATTCACCCCTCCACTTT
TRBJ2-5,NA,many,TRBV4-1,CASSQEPRGFQETQYF,TGCGCCAGCAGCCAAGAACCCAGGGGATTCCAAGAGACCCAGTACTTC
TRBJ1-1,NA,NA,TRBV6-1,CASTKTENNEAFF,TGTGCCAGCACCAAGACAGAGAACAATGAAGCTTTCTTT
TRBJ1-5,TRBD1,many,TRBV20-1,CSARDRGFGPQHF,TGCAGTGCCCGGGACAGGGGTTTTGGGCCCCAGCATTTT
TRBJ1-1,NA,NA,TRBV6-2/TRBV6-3,CASSYLESTDAFF,TGTGCCAGCAGTTACCTGGAAAGCACTGATGCTTTCTTT
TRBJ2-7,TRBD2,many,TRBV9,CASSGRTSGVYEQYF,TGTGCCAGCAGCGGTAGGACTAGCGGGGTCTACGAGCAGTACTTC
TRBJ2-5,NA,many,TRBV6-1,CASSGTPETQYF,TGTGCCAGCAGTGGTACTCCGGAGACCCAGTACTTC
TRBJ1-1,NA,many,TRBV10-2,CASRTGLANTEAFF,TGCGCCAGCAGAACGGGACTGGCTAACACTGAAGCTTTCTTT